The present T cell receptor beta chain was sequenced within a study of regulatory T cells in long-lasting Graves disease. Germline V CDR1 and CDR2: SGHTA, FQGTGA. Trimming cost V 4 bases and J 3 bases, with 12 bases left between them. There are 14 residues in the CDR3. This clonotype has more than one count but fewer than ten. With iRepertoire HTBI primers and Arm-PCR of CDR3 regions, TCR beta libraries were built. A single record per CDR3 protein comes from TCRdb applying MiXCR to the multiplex PCR reads. The sample consists of roughly 490,000 distinct CDR3 sequences, approximately 22% of them appearing once. As to time point: persistent/refractory GD, antithyroid drugs over 5 years with positive TRAb. PBMCs were the source of the RNA used for TCR sequencing. An endocrinology department in Xi'an, China, recruited the patients.

The sequence came from a female donor with Graves disease. V gene TRBV7-3 combines with J gene TRBJ1-1; D is perhaps TRBD1 (6 bases). Sequenced material: peripheral blood mononuclear cells (PBMCs), taken when the disease was refractory, from a patient treated with antithyroid drugs. The CDR3 protein is CASSSGRGDTEAFF. The CDR3 DNA reads TGTGCCAGCAGCTCCGGCAGGGGTGACACTGAAGCTTTCTTT.